The 15 T cell receptor beta chains below all came from one sample that was sequenced in a study of blood T cell repertoires in COVID-19. This table comes from immunoSEQ multiplex PCR, and its TCRdb copy is limited to in-frame clones, with some not included. The sample yields hundreds of thousands of clones, 85% to 90% seen once. The sample taken for sequencing was PBMCs or T cells enriched from blood (not recorded which). These receptors originate from a man younger than 45 who had recovered from COVID-19.

The chain joins TRBV7-2 to TRBJ1-5; D is undetermined. The CDR3 runs to 12 residues. Germline V gene lookup returns CDR1 SGHTA and CDR2 FQGNSA. With 8 bases removed from V and 0 bases from J, the gap between germline ends came to 5 bases. CDR3 protein: CASGNSNQPQHF. DNA of the CDR3: TGTGCCAGCGGCAATAGCAATCAGCCCCAGCATTTT.

This clone showed up just a few times. This chain links TRBV6-5 with TRBJ2-7; 10 nucleotides agree with TRBD1. V trimming: 5 bases; J trimming: 9 bases; junction bases outside the gene matches: 7. Germline CDR1 is MNHEY and CDR2 is SVGAGI. This CDR3 region has 13 residues. In DNA, the CDR3 is TGTGCCAGCAGTAGGGGACAGGGGACGGCGCAGTACTTC. This gives the protein CASSRGQGTAQYF.

The chain is built from TRBV6-1 and TRBJ1-6; 10 bases agree with TRBD1. With 1 base clipped from V and 6 bases from J, the junction kept 3 bases outside the gene matches. Germline values: CDR1 MNHNS, CDR2 SASEGT. CDR3 length equals 16 residues. The CDR3 region has the DNA TGTGCCAGCAGTGAAGTCTGGACAGGGGGTAATTCACCCCTCCACTTT. It yields the protein CASSEVWTGGNSPLHF.

The chain is built from TRBV11-2 and TRBJ2-5, with D possibly TRBD1 on 7 matching bases. Germline V gene data show CDR1 as SGHAT and CDR2 as FQNNGV. Deletions cut 3 bases from V and 5 bases from J, with 10 bases between. This CDR3 comprises 13 residues. CDR3 coding DNA: TGTGCCAGCAGCTTCAGGGGGGAGGAGACCCAGTACTTC. Protein product: CASSFRGEETQYF.

The rearrangement links TRBV7-2 to TRBJ2-1; D gene unclear. There are 16 residues in the CDR3. Looked up from germline, CDR1 is SGHTA and CDR2 is FQGNSA. V lost 5 bases and J 10 bases, leaving 24 bases between the germline ends. Here the CDR3 DNA reads TGTGCCAGCAGCCCCTCTTCAGGATGGGCAACAAGGGAGCAGTTCTTC. It codes for CASSPSSGWATREQFF. Supplemented by reference TRBV7-2 and TRBJ2-1, the full variable domain reads GAGVSQSPSNKVTEKGKDVELRCDPISGHTALYWYRQSLGQGLEFLIYFQGNSAPDKSGLPSDRFSAERTGGSVSTLTIQRTQQEDSAVYLCASSPSSGWATREQFFGPGTRLTVL.

The chain joins TRBV12-3 or TRBV12-4 to TRBJ1-2, with no clear D. The CDR3 runs to 13 residues. With 6 bases removed from V and 2 bases from J, the gap between germline ends came to 10 bases. The CDR3: CASSPARNYGYTF. DNA for the CDR3: TGTGCCAGCAGCCCGGCCAGGAACTATGGCTACACCTTC.

The chain is built from TRBV4-1 and TRBJ1-1; D possibly corresponds to TRBD1 (5 bases). V gave up 1 base and J gave up 5 bases, with 17 bases separating them. The CDR3 length is 16 residues. Germline loops: CDR1 MGHRA, CDR2 YSYEKL. Here the CDR3 reads CASSQGGTQGSTEAFF. The CDR3 DNA reads TGCGCCAGCAGCCAAGGGGGGACTCAGGGTTCAACTGAAGCTTTCTTT.

This rearrangement joins TRBV18 to TRBJ1-3; D is unresolved. The CDR3 is 17 amino acids. The V gene lost 4 bases and the J gene lost 0 bases, with 16 bases spanning the gap. CDR1 is KGHSH and CDR2 is LQKENI in the germline V gene. The CDR3 DNA reads as TGTGCCAGCTCACAAAAACAGTTGCTGATCTCTGGAAACACCATATATTTT. Amino acid sequence: CASSQKQLLISGNTIYF.

The V call is TRBV7-2, the J call TRBJ2-5; 7 bases match TRBD2. Germline lookup yields CDR1 SGHTA and CDR2 FQGNSA. The CDR3 has 14 amino acids. J lost 2 bases, V lost 1 base, and 1 base had no gene match. The CDR3 region is CASSLGGLQETQYF. The CDR3 DNA reads TGTGCCAGCAGCTTAGGGGGACTACAAGAGACCCAGTACTTC. The full variable domain, its missing parts supplied by reference TRBV7-2 and TRBJ2-5, is GAGVSQSPSNKVTEKGKDVELRCDPISGHTALYWYRQSLGQGLEFLIYFQGNSAPDKSGLPSDRFSAERTGGSVSTLTIQRTQQEDSAVYLCASSLGGLQETQYFGPGTRLLVL.

Of note for this clone: The sample contains more than one DNA sequence encoding this CDR3. The V gene is TRBV6-5, the J gene TRBJ1-5; no reliable D call. This CDR3 spans 13 amino acids. With 3 bases removed from V and 5 bases from J, the gap between germline ends came to 8 bases. Germline lookup yields CDR1 MNHEY and CDR2 SVGAGI. The CDR3 protein is CASSYGRDQPQHF. The CDR3, as DNA: TGTGCCAGCAGTTATGGGAGAGATCAGCCCCAGCATTTT.

The CDR3 DNA is TGTGCCAGCAGCAAAAATGGACGGGGCACTGAAGCTTTCTTT. This sequence encodes CASSKNGRGTEAFF. The genes are TRBV2 and TRBJ1-1; no reliable D call. V lost 6 bases, J lost 4 bases, and 15 bases lay in between. CDR1 is SNHLY and CDR2 is FYNNEI in the germline V gene. The CDR3 runs to 14 residues.

The chain's CDR3 is CAWSVSGRSNEQFF. The CDR3 nucleotides read TGTGCCTGGAGTGTAAGCGGGAGAAGTAATGAGCAGTTCTTC. The chain uses TRBV30 and TRBJ2-1; 8 bases agree with TRBD2. V shed 0 bases, J shed 7 bases, and the junction held 5 bases outside the gene matches. The CDR3 sequence is 14 residues long. The germline V gene encodes CDR1 GTSNPN and CDR2 SVGIG (reference sequence).

The chain links TRBV24-1 to TRBJ2-3; 7 bases are a match to TRBD2. Germline CDR1 KGHDR, CDR2 SFDVKD. Unmatched junction bases numbered 3, after V lost 3 bases and J lost 1 base. This CDR3 is built from 15 residues. The CDR3 DNA sequence: TGTGCCACCAGTGATCCGACTAGCCGCACAGATACGCAGTATTTT. Residues: CATSDPTSRTDTQYF.

The gene calls are TRBV6-5 and TRBJ1-2, with 7 bases matching TRBD1. V trimming: 4 bases; J trimming: 8 bases; junction bases outside the gene matches: 13. This CDR3 has 15 residues. Germline V gives CDR1 MNHEY, CDR2 SVGAGI. The CDR3 reads CASSLTGRNYRGYTF. The CDR3 coding sequence is TGTGCCAGCAGTTTGACAGGGCGTAACTATCGGGGCTACACCTTC.

The chain has TRBV7-6 and TRBJ2-3, with TRBD2 as a possible D gene (6 bases). In germline, CDR1 is SGHVS, CDR2 FNYEAQ. The CDR3 covers 15 residues. V was cut by 8 bases and J by 0 bases, with 15 bases left in between. CDR3 sequence reads: CASLKGGMSTDTQYF. The CDR3 DNA reads as TGTGCCAGCTTAAAGGGCGGGATGAGCACAGATACGCAGTATTTT. The variable domain in full, completed from reference TRBV7-6 and TRBJ2-3, reads GAGVSQSPRYKVTKRGQDVALRCDPISGHVSLYWYRQALGQGPEFLTYFNYEAQQDKSGLPNDRFSAERPEGSISTLTIQRTEQRDSAMYRCASLKGGMSTDTQYFGPGTRLTVL.